This T cell receptor (beta chain) was documented in a study of shared clonotypes between healthy human individuals. Trimming removed 6 bases from V and 0 bases from J, with 8 bases in between. Germline V gives CDR1 LNHDA, CDR2 SQIVND (reference sequence). This CDR3 has 13 amino acids. For each subset, genomic DNA was distributed in equal portions over several immunoSEQ plates. Some clones are missing from TCRdb's copy, which holds only in-frame ones; the method was immunoSEQ multiplex PCR. The table lists 500,000 to 550,000 clones, about 96% of them singletons. The gene calls are TRBV19 and TRBJ2-5; D ambiguous. The sequenced material came from naive CD4+ T cells sorted from blood. Subset denoted: CD45RA+ positively selected. The TCR comes from a woman aged 25 to 45 in good health. In DNA form, the CDR3 reads TGTGCCAGTAGGTTCAGGAACCAAGAGACCCAGTACTTC. Translated, it gives CASRFRNQETQYF.